The rows below give T cell receptor beta chains drawn from one sample of a study of blood T cell repertoires in COVID-19. This table comes from immunoSEQ multiplex PCR, and its TCRdb copy is limited to in-frame clones, with some not included. The table shows 200,000 to 250,000 clones, with around 92% occurring only once. The sample was peripheral blood. The origin of the receptors is a man in his thirties or forties with acute or convalescent COVID-19. CDR3s include the opening cysteine and the closing phenylalanine or tryptophan. D genes are given only for firm matches. Not every row has a clone size; where given, it reads once, few, many or a size class.

v_gene	d_gene	j_gene	abundance	CDR3aa	CDR3nt
TRBV7-6	-	TRBJ2-2	-	CASSTFGGAEGGELFF	TGTGCCAGCAGCACCTTCGGCGGGGCCGAAGGCGGGGAGCTGTTTTTT
TRBV19	-	TRBJ2-3	-	CASSISLLADTQYF	TGTGCCAGTAGTATTAGCCTCCTCGCCGATACGCAGTATTTT
TRBV6-5	TRBD1	TRBJ2-1	-	CASSLGQGQGLNEQFF	TGTGCCAGCAGTTTAGGTCAGGGACAGGGCCTCAATGAGCAGTTCTTC
TRBV7-3	-	TRBJ2-7	once	CASSLGWSYEQYF	TGTGCCAGCAGCCTCGGGTGGTCCTACGAGCAGTACTTC
TRBV28	-	TRBJ2-6	-	CASTVSGANVLTF	TGTGCCAGCACCGTTTCTGGGGCCAACGTCCTGACTTTC
TRBV5-6	-	TRBJ2-1	once	CASSLVLEGSYNEQFF	TGTGCCAGCAGCTTGGTTCTGGAGGGGTCCTACAATGAGCAGTTCTTC
TRBV9	-	TRBJ2-7	-	CASSLSGAYEQYF	TGTGCCAGCAGTTTGAGCGGCGCCTACGAGCAGTACTTC
TRBV18	-	TRBJ1-1	-	CASSRVLGDTEAFF	TGTGCCAGCTCCCGTGTTCTAGGCGACACTGAAGCTTTCTTT
TRBV4-2	TRBD2	TRBJ2-3	-	CASSQVGLAGGYTDTQYF	TGTGCCAGCAGCCAAGTGGGCCTAGCGGGGGGGTATACAGATACGCAGTATTTT
TRBV7-2	TRBD2	TRBJ2-1	-	CASSASGGAKYEQFF	TGTGCCAGCAGCGCTAGCGGGGGGGCCAAGTATGAGCAGTTCTTC
TRBV19	TRBD1	TRBJ1-1	-	CASRRTGGSTEAFF	TGTGCCAGTAGACGGACAGGGGGTAGCACTGAAGCTTTCTTT
TRBV9	TRBD1	TRBJ1-6	once	CASSARDSHSYNSPLHF	TGTGCCAGCAGCGCCCGGGACAGCCACTCCTATAATTCACCCCTCCACTTT
TRBV6-1	TRBD1	TRBJ2-7	-	CASSETGQTTYEQYF	TGTGCCAGCAGTGAAACGGGACAGACGACCTACGAGCAGTACTTC
TRBV11-1	-	TRBJ2-2	-	CASSSRTANTGELFF	TGTGCCAGCAGCTCAAGGACAGCGAACACCGGGGAGCTGTTTTTT
TRBV30	-	TRBJ1-6	-	CAWAIFGASNNSPLHF	TGTGCCTGGGCGATATTTGGGGCCTCAAATAATTCACCCCTCCACTTT
TRBV10-2	-	TRBJ1-1	-	CASSPGRASTEAFF	TGCGCCAGCAGTCCAGGGAGGGCGTCCACTGAAGCTTTCTTT
TRBV6-2/TRBV6-3	TRBD2	TRBJ2-4	-	CASSILAGESGSKNIQYF	TGTGCCAGCAGCATCCTAGCGGGAGAGAGTGGGTCCAAAAACATTCAGTACTTC
TRBV25-1	TRBD1	TRBJ1-4	-	CASRGQGARTNEKLFF	TGTGCCAGTAGGGGACAGGGGGCAAGAACTAATGAAAAACTGTTTTTT
TRBV18	TRBD1	TRBJ1-4	-	CASSPGQGGGEKLFF	TGTGCCAGCTCCCCTGGACAGGGGGGCGGTGAAAAACTGTTTTTT
TRBV19	-	TRBJ2-1	-	CASSRGLLTYYNEQFF	TGTGCCAGTAGCCGTGGACTCTTGACGTATTACAATGAGCAGTTCTTC
TRBV30	TRBD1	TRBJ1-1	-	CAWSVKGGTDEAFF	TGTGCCTGGAGTGTAAAAGGGGGGACAGATGAAGCTTTCTTT
TRBV13	TRBD1	TRBJ1-1	-	CASSLRTGRTEAFF	TGTGCCAGCAGCCTCCGGACAGGGAGGACTGAAGCTTTCTTT
TRBV13	-	TRBJ2-1	-	CASTRRRLEGNEQFF	TGTGCCAGCACCCGCAGGCGACTAGAGGGGAATGAGCAGTTCTTC
TRBV24-1	-	TRBJ1-2	-	CATSDPTSPAYGYTF	TGTGCCACCAGTGACCCTACCTCACCCGCCTATGGCTACACCTTC
TRBV2	-	TRBJ2-1	few	CASSEDADWNNEQFF	TGTGCCAGCAGTGAAGACGCGGATTGGAACAATGAGCAGTTCTTC
TRBV3-1/TRBV3-2	-	TRBJ1-1	-	CASSLQSGAEAFF	TGTGCCAGCAGCCTTCAGAGCGGGGCTGAAGCTTTCTTT
TRBV9	-	TRBJ2-1	-	CASSVAPLSGEQFF	TGTGCCAGCAGCGTCGCCCCACTATCTGGAGAGCAGTTCTTC
TRBV7-3	-	TRBJ2-1	-	CASSLDSNEQFF	TGTGCCAGCAGCCTAGACAGCAATGAGCAGTTCTTC
TRBV5-1	TRBD1	TRBJ1-1	-	CASSSQGVTEAFF	TGCGCCAGCAGTTCACAGGGGGTCACTGAAGCTTTCTTT
TRBV6-1	-	TRBJ2-1	-	CASSDSRTKSNEQFF	TGTGCCAGCAGTGATAGCAGAACAAAATCCAATGAGCAGTTCTTC
TRBV6-5	-	TRBJ1-6	-	CASSWGGADDSPLHF	TGTGCCAGCAGTTGGGGAGGGGCCGATGATTCACCCCTCCACTTT
TRBV6-5	-	TRBJ2-5	-	CASSYGYQETQYF	TGTGCCAGCAGTTACGGCTACCAAGAGACCCAGTACTTC
TRBV7-9	TRBD2	TRBJ2-3	-	CASSLPGTRGTDTQYF	TGTGCCAGCAGCTTACCCGGGACTAGAGGAACAGATACGCAGTATTTT
TRBV6-5	-	TRBJ2-1	-	CASRGRLYNEQFF	TGTGCCAGCAGGGGCAGGTTGTACAATGAGCAGTTCTTC
TRBV28	-	TRBJ2-4	-	CASSLIGGAKNIQYF	TGTGCCAGCAGTTTAATAGGGGGAGCCAAAAACATTCAGTACTTC
TRBV2	-	TRBJ2-7	-	CASSVEFQGEQYF	TGTGCCAGCAGTGTTGAATTTCAGGGCGAGCAGTACTTC
TRBV9	TRBD1	TRBJ1-3	-	CASSRRTGPKGNTIYF	TGTGCCAGCAGCCGACGGACAGGACCCAAGGGAAACACCATATATTTT
TRBV14	-	TRBJ1-6	-	CASSQTSGSQSPLHF	TGTGCCAGCAGCCAAACGTCCGGGAGTCAATCACCCCTCCACTTT
TRBV7-9	-	TRBJ2-5	-	CASSLDFSGPQYF	TGTGCCAGCAGCTTAGATTTTTCGGGTCCTCAGTACTTC
TRBV6-5	-	TRBJ1-5	-	CASSYGNNQPQHF	TGTGCCAGCAGTTACGGCAACAATCAGCCCCAGCATTTT
TRBV19	TRBD1	TRBJ2-5	-	CASSIQGGWETQYF	TGTGCCAGTAGTATACAAGGGGGCTGGGAGACCCAGTACTTC
TRBV24-1	-	TRBJ2-1	-	CATADRARGEQFF	TGTGCCACCGCGGACAGAGCAAGGGGTGAGCAGTTCTTC
TRBV29-1	-	TRBJ2-7	-	CSVGSTSTYEQYF	TGCAGCGTGGGGAGTACAAGTACCTACGAGCAGTACTTC
TRBV29-1	-	TRBJ1-1	-	CSYSGPTEAFF	TGCAGCTATTCAGGGCCCACTGAAGCTTTCTTT
TRBV30	TRBD2	TRBJ2-3	-	CASARLAGGADTQYF	TGTGCCTCCGCAAGACTAGCGGGGGGCGCCGATACGCAGTATTTT